A single T cell receptor (beta chain) is shown here with its context. Residents of about two dozen US areas, aged roughly 18 to 89 years, made up the participants. Clinical history reported by participants formed the basis on which cohorts were assigned. Before they entered the study, exposed participants had met a COVID-19 case within 2 weeks. The V end lost 5 bases, the J end lost 0 bases, and 8 bases lay between the germline ends. This CDR3 is 14 amino acids long. Germline CDR1 KGHDR, CDR2 SFDVKD. The sample is drawn from a study of blood T cell repertoires in COVID-19. About the study: PBMCs, B-cell-depleted T cells, or T cells were the source of the cDNA or gDNA that made up the material.

Libraries were prepared by immunoSEQ multiplex PCR; TCRdb keeps only in-frame clonotypes and omits some of them. The sample lists approximately 400,000 clones; roughly nine tenths were seen once. The sample consisted of PBMCs or T cells enriched from blood (not recorded which). The sequence came from a woman aged 40-49 years who had been exposed to COVID-19. The V gene is TRBV24-1, the J gene TRBJ2-3; TRBD2 might be the D (5 bases). The CDR3 sequence is CATSGRTSTDTQYF. For the CDR3, the DNA is TGTGCCACCAGTGGTCGGACTAGCACAGATACGCAGTATTTT.